Reported below is one TCR beta chain. The entry originates in a study of blood T cell repertoires in COVID-19. This CDR3 is 14 amino acids long. CDR1 is SEHNR and CDR2 is FQNEAQ in the germline V gene (reference sequence). V was clipped by 7 bases and J by 5 bases; unmatched bases: 6. Method: immunoSEQ multiplex PCR; TCRdb's copy keeps in-frame clones and lacks some. Of fewer than 250,000 clones in the sample, approximately 90% are singletons; the top ten hold under 5%. The chain employs TRBV7-9 and TRBJ2-1; TRBD1 agrees at 9 bases. The TCR comes from a human donor in a cohort sampled during active COVID-19. The specimen was peripheral blood. The CDR3 is CASTGGTGHNEQFF. The CDR3 nucleotides read TGTGCCAGCACCGGAGGGACAGGGCACAATGAGCAGTTCTTC.